The subject of this entry is one T cell receptor (beta chain). Its antigen is as yet unknown. The data stem from a study of lymphopenia after photon versus proton radiotherapy. Study-level points and caveats: In patients who died, overall survival fell as post-nadir TCR diversity dropped more. Under photons, naive T cells and diversity fell while effector/memory populations rose.

The germline V gene encodes CDR1 LNHDA and CDR2 SQIVND (reference sequence). The germline V and J ends were trimmed by 1 base and 1 base, with 5 bases remaining between them. CDR3 length: 14 amino acids. Using immunoSEQ multiplex PCR, the repertoire was profiled, and TCRdb retains in-frame clones only, with some absent. The sample lists about 70,000 clones; 80% to 90% were seen once. The sample in question was peripheral blood, obtained from a patient treated with proton-based radiotherapy. This sequence joins TRBV19 and TRBJ1-5; D unresolved. The receptor was derived from a man at least 80 years old with esophageal cancer. The chain's CDR3 is CASSIGPSNQPQHF. In nucleotides, the CDR3 is TGTGCCAGTAGTATAGGGCCCAGCAATCAGCCCCAGCATTTT.